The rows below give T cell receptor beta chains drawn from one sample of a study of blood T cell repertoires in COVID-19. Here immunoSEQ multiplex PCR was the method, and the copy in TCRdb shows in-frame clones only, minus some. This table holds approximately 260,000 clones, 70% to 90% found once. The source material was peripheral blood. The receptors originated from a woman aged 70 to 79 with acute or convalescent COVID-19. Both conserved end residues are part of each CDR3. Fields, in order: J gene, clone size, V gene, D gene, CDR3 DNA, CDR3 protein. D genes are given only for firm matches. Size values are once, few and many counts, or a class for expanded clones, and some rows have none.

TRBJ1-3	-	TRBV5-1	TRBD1	TGCGCCAGCAGGCCCGGGACAGGGGAAAACACCATATATTTT	CASRPGTGENTIYF
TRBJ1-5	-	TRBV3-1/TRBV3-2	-	TGTGCCAGCAGCCCCCATTCAGGGGTCGGTCAGCCCCAGCATTTT	CASSPHSGVGQPQHF
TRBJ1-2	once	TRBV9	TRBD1	TGTGCCAGCAGCGTGGGACAGGGACACTATGGCTACACCTTC	CASSVGQGHYGYTF
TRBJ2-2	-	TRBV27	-	TGTGCCAGGGTAGGGAGAGACACCGGGGAGCTGTTTTTT	CARVGRDTGELFF
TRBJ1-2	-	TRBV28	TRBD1	TGTGCCAGCAGTTCAGGACAGGGGGCTTATGGCTACACCTTC	CASSSGQGAYGYTF
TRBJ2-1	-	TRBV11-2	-	TGTGCCAGCAGCTTAGCTCACCGGAATGAGCAGTTCTTC	CASSLAHRNEQFF
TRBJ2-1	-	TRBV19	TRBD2	TGTGCCAGTAGGGATCAGGGCGGGGGTATCAATGAGCAGTTCTTC	CASRDQGGGINEQFF
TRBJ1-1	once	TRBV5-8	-	TGTGCCAGCAGCCTCCTTGGGGCGAACACTGAAGCTTTCTTT	CASSLLGANTEAFF
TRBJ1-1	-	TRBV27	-	TGTGCCAGCAGTTTTCTACCCCCTACTGAAGCTTTCTTT	CASSFLPPTEAFF
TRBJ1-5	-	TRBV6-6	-	TGTGCCAGCAGTCCGAGGGTAGGCAATCAGCCCCAGCATTTT	CASSPRVGNQPQHF
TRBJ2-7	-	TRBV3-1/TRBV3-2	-	TGTGCCAGCAGCCAAGGAGGAGGAGGGTACGAGCAGTACTTC	CASSQGGGGYEQYF
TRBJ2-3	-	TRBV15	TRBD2	TGTGCCACCGGAGCGGGGGGGAACACAGATACGCAGTATTTT	CATGAGGNTDTQYF
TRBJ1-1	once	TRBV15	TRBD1	TGTGCCACCAGCAGGGGCCCGGGACAGGGGGAAGCTTTCTTT	CATSRGPGQGEAFF
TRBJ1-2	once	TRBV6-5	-	TGTGCCAGCAGTTACTCGCTCGGCTATGGCTACACCTTC	CASSYSLGYGYTF
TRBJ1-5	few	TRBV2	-	TGTGCCAGCAGTGAAACTACGGGGAATCAGCCCCAGCATTTT	CASSETTGNQPQHF
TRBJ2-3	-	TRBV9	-	TGTGCCAGCAGCGTAGGTCCGACAGATACGCAGTATTTT	CASSVGPTDTQYF
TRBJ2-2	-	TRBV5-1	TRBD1	TGCGCCAGCAGCTCCGGGACAGGGGAAACCGGGGAGCTGTTTTTT	CASSSGTGETGELFF
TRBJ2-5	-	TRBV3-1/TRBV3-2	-	TGTGCCAGCAGCCAAGAAAGCGGTGGGAGGGAGACCCAGTACTTC	CASSQESGGRETQYF
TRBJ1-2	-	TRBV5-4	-	TGTGCCAGCAGCTCAGGGAATTCCTATGGCTACACCTTC	CASSSGNSYGYTF
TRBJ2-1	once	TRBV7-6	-	TGTGCCAGCTCCGCCGGGGGGCCCTACAATGAGCAGTTCTTC	CASSAGGPYNEQFF
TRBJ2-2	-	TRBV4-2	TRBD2	TGTGCCAGCAGCCGCCTAGCGGGGGGGCAAACCGGGGAGCTGTTTTTT	CASSRLAGGQTGELFF
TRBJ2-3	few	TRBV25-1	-	TGTGCCAGCAGTACCGGTGGGGGGACGCAGTATTTT	CASSTGGGTQYF
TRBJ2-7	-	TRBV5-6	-	TGTGCCAGCAGCTTAGAAGGGGGACTATTCTACGAGCAGTACTTC	CASSLEGGLFYEQYF
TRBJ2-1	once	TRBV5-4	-	TGTGCCAGCAGCTTGGCGGCCGGGGGAGTCTACAATGAGCAGTTCTTC	CASSLAAGGVYNEQFF
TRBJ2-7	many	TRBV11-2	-	TGTGCCAGCAGCTCCGGTAGCTCCTACGAGCAGTACTTC	CASSSGSSYEQYF
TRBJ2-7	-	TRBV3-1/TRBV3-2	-	TGTGCCAGCAGCTCTTTCCTTGACAGGCCGACCTACGAGCAGTACTTC	CASSSFLDRPTYEQYF
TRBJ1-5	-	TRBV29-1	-	TGCAGCGTTTCCACAGGGAGGGGGGGGTATAGCAATCAGCCCCAGCATTTT	CSVSTGRGGYSNQPQHF
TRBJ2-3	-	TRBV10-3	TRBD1	TGTGCCATCAGGGAAACAGGGGCTTGGGAGTATTTT	CAIRETGAWEYF
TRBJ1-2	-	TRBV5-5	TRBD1	TGTGCCAGCAGCTTGGAAGGGGGCGTCTACACCTTC	CASSLEGGVYTF
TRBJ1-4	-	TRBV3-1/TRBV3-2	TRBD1	TGTGCCAGCAGCCGATCCGGGACAGGGAGTGAAAAACTGTTTTTT	CASSRSGTGSEKLFF
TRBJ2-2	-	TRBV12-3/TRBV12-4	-	TGTGCCAGCGAACTCACCGGGGAGCTGTTTTTT	CASELTGELFF
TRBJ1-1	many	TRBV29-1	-	TGCAGCGTTGAAGGAGTGGCGAGGAGCACTGAAGCTTTCTTT	CSVEGVARSTEAFF
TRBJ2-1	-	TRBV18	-	TGTGCCAGCTCACCTCTTCAGGGGGGCAATGAGCAGTTCTTC	CASSPLQGGNEQFF
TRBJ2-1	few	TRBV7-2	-	TGTGCCAGCAGCCCACAGTCCCCTATGGGGAGGCAGTTCTTC	CASSPQSPMGRQFF
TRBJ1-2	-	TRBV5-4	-	TGTGCCAGCAGCTCCCCGGGAGGCCTCTATGGCTACACCTTC	CASSSPGGLYGYTF
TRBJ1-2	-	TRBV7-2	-	TGTGCCAGCAGCCACGACTCCTCCGACCTAGCTGGCTACACCTTC	CASSHDSSDLAGYTF
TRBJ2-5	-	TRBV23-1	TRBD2	TGCGCCAGCAGTCGGGAGGAAGCTAGCGGGGAAGAGACCCAGTACTTC	CASSREEASGEETQYF
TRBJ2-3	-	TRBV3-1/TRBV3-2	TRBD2	TGTGCCAGCAGCCAAACCGGGACTAGCGGGGGGGCCACAGATACGCAGTATTTT	CASSQTGTSGGATDTQYF
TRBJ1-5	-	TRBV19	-	TGTGCCAGTAGTGAGACTCACAGCAATCAGCCCCAGCATTTT	CASSETHSNQPQHF
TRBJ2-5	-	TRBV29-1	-	TGCAGCGTTTTTACCCTCCTGGGGGCCGGCAAGCGGGGCGAGCAAGAGACCCAGTACTTC	CSVFTLLGAGKRGEQETQYF
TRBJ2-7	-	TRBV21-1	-	TGTGCCAGCAGCAAAGGGCAGGGGGCTAGGGACGAGCAGTACTTC	CASSKGQGARDEQYF
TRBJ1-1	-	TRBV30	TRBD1	TGTGCCTGGAGTGTAAGACCGGGACAGTTCAACACTGAAGCTTTCTTT	CAWSVRPGQFNTEAFF
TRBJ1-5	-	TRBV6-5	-	TGTGCCAGCACCGAATTGGACAGCCTAAATCAGCCCCAGCATTTT	CASTELDSLNQPQHF
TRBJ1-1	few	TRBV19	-	TGTGCCAGTAGTGACCCGCGGGGGCGCGGAACGACTGAAGCTTTCTTT	CASSDPRGRGTTEAFF
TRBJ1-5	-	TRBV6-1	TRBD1	TGTGCCAGCAGTGAAGCGGAGGGGACAGGGCCCAATCAGCCCCAGCATTTT	CASSEAEGTGPNQPQHF
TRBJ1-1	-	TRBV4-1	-	TGCGCCAGCAGCCAAGTCCTTATCCGGAACACTGAAGCTTTCTTT	CASSQVLIRNTEAFF
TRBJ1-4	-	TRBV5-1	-	TGCGCCAGCAGCCGAGGGGAAAAACTGTTTTTT	CASSRGEKLFF
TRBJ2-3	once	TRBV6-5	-	TGTGCCAGCAGTTACTCGAGGGTTCTTACCACAGATACGCAGTATTTT	CASSYSRVLTTDTQYF
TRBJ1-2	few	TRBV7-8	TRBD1	TGTGCCAGCAGCCTCCGGGACAGGGGGACCTATGGCTACACCTTC	CASSLRDRGTYGYTF
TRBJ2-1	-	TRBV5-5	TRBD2	TGTGCCAGCAGCTTGTACTCTAGCGGGGGGGCCATGTACAATGAGCAGTTCTTC	CASSLYSSGGAMYNEQFF
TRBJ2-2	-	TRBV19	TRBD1	TGTGCCAGTAGGGGACAGTTGAACACCGGGGAGCTGTTTTTT	CASRGQLNTGELFF
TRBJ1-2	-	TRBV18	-	TGTGCCAGCTCACCTGGCCTTTTGTGGGGCTACACCTTC	CASSPGLLWGYTF
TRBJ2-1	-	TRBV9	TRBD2	TGTGCCAGCAGCGTAGCCCTCGGAGCGGGGGACAATGAGCAGTTCTTC	CASSVALGAGDNEQFF
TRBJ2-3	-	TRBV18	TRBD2	TGTGCCAGCTCATCGTTAGCGGGGGGGATCGATACGCAGTATTTT	CASSSLAGGIDTQYF